What follows are 32 T cell receptor beta chains derived from one specimen sequenced in a study of naive and memory T cell subsets (dated by TCRdb to the late 2010s). Receptor libraries were prepared by UMI-ligation and nested PCR. Sequenced on an Illumina MiSeq. Four rounds of PCR, run with the SP2 primer together with nested alpha and beta constant region primers, were used to amplify the ligated cDNA. TCRdb handled the public reads itself, with Q25 trimming in fastp and clone calling in MiXCR, and kept productive beta chains. Each CDR3 protein gets just one entry, which takes the most common genes and DNA from the rows behind it. The sample records about 37,000 distinct CDR3 sequences, more than 9.5% of which are singletons. About 4% of the sample is taken by the ten largest. The sample's treatment or condition, from its label and the paper: skin biopsy from PPD injection site in Mantoux-positive individual. Using 3' ligation of a UMI-containing oligonucleotide to TCR cDNA, the study laid out a robust and sensitive protocol to amplify, sequence and analyze TCRs.

The sample here was skin, taken from a tuberculin skin test site. These receptors came from an adult in good health.

V is TRBV7-9 and J is TRBJ1-1; possible D gene TRBD1, 5 bases. This CDR3 is built from 13 residues. In germline, CDR1 is SEHNR, CDR2 FQNEAQ (reference sequence). V was trimmed by 4 bases and J by 10 bases, leaving 16 bases between them. Written as DNA, the CDR3 is TGTGCCAGCAGCTCGAACCGGGGGGGGAGAGCTTTCTTT. Amino acids: CASSSNRGGRAFF.

This clonotype was seen a few times. This CDR3 reads CSVDRETYGYTF. CDR3 bases: TGCAGCGTTGACCGCGAAACTTATGGCTACACCTTC. The chain carries TRBV29-1 and TRBJ1-2; D not certain. Germline V gene lookup returns CDR1 SQVTM and CDR2 ANQGSEA. With 3 bases removed from V and 5 bases from J, the gap between germline ends came to 10 bases. The CDR3 covers 12 residues.

This clonotype was observed many times. This rearrangement joins TRBV20-1 to TRBJ2-1, with D maybe TRBD2 (7 bases). Germline-derived CDR1 and CDR2 are DFQATT and SNEGSKA (reference sequence). V lost 7 bases to trimming and J lost 9 bases, with 16 bases between them. The length of the CDR3 is 12 residues. DNA for the CDR3: TGCAGTGAGGGGGGGAGAGCCGGTGAGCAGTTCTTC. It specifies CSEGGRAGEQFF.

This clonotype was counted ten times or more. V usage is TRBV20-1 and J usage is TRBJ2-1, with TRBD2 matching 7 bases. The CDR3 sequence is 13 residues long. Trimming cost V 4 bases and J 6 bases; bases outside gene matches: 6. Germline assignment: CDR1 DFQATT and CDR2 SNEGSKA (reference sequence). The CDR3: CSATSGTFNEQFF. DNA for the CDR3: TGCAGTGCTACCAGCGGGACCTTCAATGAGCAGTTCTTC.

Concerning this clonotype itself: The junction differs from germline at one of its ends, possibly a read error. This chain links TRBV28 with TRBJ1-3; 7 positions agree with TRBD1. From germline, CDR1 is MDHEN and CDR2 SYDVKM. This CDR3 has 15 residues. DNA of the CDR3: TGTGCCAGCAGTTTAGGACAGGACTCTGAAAACACCATATATTTT. Amino acids: CASSLGQDSENTIYF. Full variable domain (rest looked up from reference TRBV28 and TRBJ1-3): DVKVTQSSRYLVKRTGEKVFLECVQDMDHENMFWYRQDPGLGLRLIYFSYDVKMKEKGDIPEGYSVSREKKERFSLILESASTNQTSMYLCASSLGQDSENTIYFGEGSWLTVV.

This clonotype was counted at least ten times. The genes are TRBV5-4 and TRBJ1-4; TRBD1 agrees at 9 bases. V shed 2 bases, J shed 7 bases, and the junction held 3 bases outside the gene matches. The CDR3 is made up of 14 amino acids. Per the germline V gene, CDR1 is SGHNT and CDR2 is YYREEE (reference sequence). The CDR3 here is CASSLQGAGEKLFF. CDR3 coding DNA: TGTGCCAGCAGCTTACAGGGGGCAGGTGAAAAACTGTTTTTT.

The chain links TRBV10-3 to TRBJ1-1; possible D gene TRBD1, 6 bases. CDR3 length equals 11 residues. The germline V and J ends were trimmed by 10 bases and 2 bases, with 8 bases remaining between them. Germline lookup yields CDR1 ENHRY and CDR2 SYGVKD. The CDR3 region is CATRGNTEAFF. DNA for the CDR3: TGTGCCACCAGGGGAAACACTGAAGCTTTCTTT.

This clonotype rates as medium-sized. The V and J genes are TRBV6-5 and TRBJ2-1, with 13 bases aligning to TRBD2. Trimming removed 5 bases from V and 0 bases from J; junction bases left unmatched: 10. Germline CDR1 reads MNHEY; CDR2 reads SVGAGI. The CDR3 totals 19 residues. This chain's CDR3 is CASSSGLAGAYNSYNEQFF. DNA for the CDR3: TGTGCCAGCAGTAGCGGACTAGCGGGAGCATACAACTCCTACAATGAGCAGTTCTTC.

This clonotype was recorded a few times. In DNA, the CDR3 is TGTGCCAGCAGCAAGATGGACAGCGCAACTAATGAAAAACTGTTTTTT. This translates into CASSKMDSATNEKLFF. V is TRBV6-6 and J is TRBJ1-4; TRBD1 is a possible D gene (6 bases). Between the trimmed V and J ends, which lost 6 bases and 0 bases, there was a span of 14 bases. Per the germline V gene, CDR1 is MNHNY and CDR2 is SVGAGI (reference sequence). The CDR3 has 16 amino acids.

This clonotype was observed many times. This rearrangement joins TRBV12-3 or TRBV12-4 to TRBJ1-5, with 7 bases matching TRBD1. V shed 4 bases and J 6 bases; nucleotides not matched to a gene: 6. The CDR3 loop spans 14 amino acids. CDR3 sequence: CASSSEGASQPQHF. The CDR3 region has the DNA TGTGCCAGCAGTTCGGAGGGGGCGAGTCAGCCCCAGCATTTT.

This clonotype was seen at least ten times. This chain uses TRBV25-1 with TRBJ2-7; D not resolved. The germline gives CDR1 MGHDK, CDR2 SYGVNS. Trimming stripped 6 bases from V and 6 bases from J, with 18 bases between. The CDR3 length is 14 residues. CDR3 in amino acids: CASSPAPRGIEQYF. Here the CDR3 DNA reads TGTGCCAGCAGCCCTGCCCCCAGAGGAATCGAGCAGTACTTC.

This clonotype was detected a few times. The gene calls are TRBV7-3 and TRBJ1-1; TRBD1 matches 8 bases. The germline gives CDR1 SGHTA, CDR2 FQGTGA. V was pared by 3 bases and J by 4 bases, with 7 bases of the junction left unmatched. The CDR3 length is 15 residues. The CDR3 sequence is CASSFDRGQGTEAFF. The CDR3, as DNA: TGTGCCAGCAGCTTCGACAGGGGCCAGGGCACTGAAGCTTTCTTT.

The sample holds many counts of this clonotype. The gene calls are TRBV18 and TRBJ2-3, with D hard to call. CDR1 is KGHSH and CDR2 is LQKENI in the germline V gene. Trimming left V 3 bases short and J 7 bases short, with 14 bases between. The CDR3 contains 14 residues. CDR3 in DNA: TGTGCCAGCTCACCTCCCCGACTGTTGCATACGCAGTATTTT. Its protein product is CASSPPRLLHTQYF.

This clonotype was picked up many times. The genes are TRBV12-3 or TRBV12-4 and TRBJ2-3; 8 nucleotides align to TRBD1. The CDR3 runs 15 residues. V shed 1 base, J shed 6 bases, and the junction held 6 bases outside the gene matches. CDR3 in DNA: TGTGCCAGCAGTTTAGTCGGGACAGGCGGCGATACGCAGTATTTT. Translation: CASSLVGTGGDTQYF.

In its sample, this clonotype ranks as medium-sized. The chain uses TRBV20-1 and TRBJ2-1, with unresolved D. V lost 7 bases to trimming and J lost 10 bases, with 17 bases between them. The CDR3 totals 12 residues. The germline CDR1 and CDR2 sequences are DFQATT and SNEGSKA (reference sequence). The CDR3 nucleotides read TGCAGTGTGGCGAGACTGGGAATAGAGCAGTTCTTC. Its translation is CSVARLGIEQFF.

At least ten counts were recorded for this clonotype. The chain combines TRBV12-3 or TRBV12-4 with TRBJ2-4; D might be TRBD1 (6 bases). CDR3 length: 15 amino acids. V was trimmed by 6 bases and J by 1 base, leaving 13 bases between them. This CDR3 reads CASRKTGLAKNIQYF. In DNA, the CDR3 is TGTGCCAGCAGGAAGACAGGTTTGGCCAAAAACATTCAGTACTTC.

In this sample, this clonotype turned up many times. V gene TRBV5-1 combines with J gene TRBJ1-3; D not certain. The CDR3 extends over 14 amino acids. V dropped 2 bases and J dropped 3 bases, with 9 bases sitting between them. Germline CDR1 reads SGHRS; CDR2 reads YFSETQ. Here the CDR3 reads CASSFNGGGNTIYF. CDR3 DNA: TGCGCCAGCAGCTTCAATGGAGGTGGAAACACCATATATTTT.

This clonotype appeared a few times. The chain recombines TRBV2 with TRBJ2-7; possibly TRBD1 for D (5 bases). The V gene lost 6 bases and the J gene lost 2 bases, with 17 bases spanning the gap. CDR1 and CDR2 from the germline V gene are SNHLY and FYNNEI. This CDR3 has 15 amino acids. The CDR3 DNA sequence: TGTGCCAGCAGGCTGCTTGACAGTCAGGCCTACGAGCAGTACTTC. Protein sequence: CASRLLDSQAYEQYF. The complete variable domain, with remaining parts taken from reference TRBV2 and TRBJ2-7, reads EPEVTQTPSHQVTQMGQEVILRCVPISNHLYFYWYRQILGQKVEFLVSFYNNEISEKSEIFDDQFSVERPDGSNFTLKIRSTKLEDSAMYFCASRLLDSQAYEQYFGPGTRLTVT.

This clonotype was picked up a small number of times. The genes are TRBV6-6 and TRBJ1-2; tentatively, D is TRBD1 (5 bases). Germline values: CDR1 MNHNY, CDR2 SVGAGI (reference sequence). The CDR3 spans 15 residues. V was cut by 0 bases and J by 7 bases, with 15 bases left in between. The CDR3 protein is CASSYSSQGAGGYTF. As DNA, the CDR3 is TGTGCCAGCAGTTACTCGTCGCAGGGAGCTGGTGGCTACACCTTC.

This clonotype appeared many times. This chain's CDR3 is CASKLAGSTDTQYF. For the CDR3, the DNA is TGCGCCAGCAAACTAGCGGGGAGCACAGATACGCAGTATTTT. The chain is built from TRBV5-1 and TRBJ2-3; 10 bases align to TRBD2. Germline trimming cut 6 bases from V and 0 bases from J; bases unmatched to any gene: 1. Germline lookup yields CDR1 SGHRS and CDR2 YFSETQ. The CDR3 is made up of 14 amino acids.

The gene calls are TRBV5-4 and TRBJ1-2; no firm D call. Germline lookup yields CDR1 SGHNT and CDR2 YYREEE (reference sequence). The CDR3 spans 14 residues. V was cut by 0 bases and J by 0 bases, with 6 bases left in between. The chain's CDR3 is CASSLVKANYGYTF. In DNA form, the CDR3 reads TGTGCCAGCAGCTTGGTCAAGGCTAACTATGGCTACACCTTC.

In its sample, this clonotype was seen a few times. The rearrangement links TRBV27 to TRBJ2-3; weak D call: TRBD2 (5 bases). Germline CDR1 and CDR2: MNHEY and SMNVEV (reference sequence). Trimming cost V 3 bases and J 6 bases, with 13 bases left between them. The CDR3 runs to 14 residues. The CDR3 here is CASSFVSRVDTQYF. Here the CDR3 DNA reads TGTGCCAGCAGTTTCGTCTCGAGGGTCGATACGCAGTATTTT.

This clonotype was seen repeatedly, ten times or more. The CDR3 region is CATSRDRLAGVLDEQFF. The CDR3 bases are TGTGCCACCAGCAGAGATAGGTTGGCAGGGGTCTTGGATGAGCAGTTCTTC. The chain joins TRBV15 to TRBJ2-1; maybe TRBD1 (6 bases). Germline-derived CDR1 and CDR2 are LNHNV and YYDKDF (reference sequence). This CDR3 is built from 17 residues. V was shortened by 0 bases and J by 8 bases, with 20 bases between the two germline ends.

For this clonotype: Being one base from a much bigger clone, this may be a read error. In DNA, the CDR3 is TGTGTCAGCAGCCCCGGGGACAGTACAGATACGCAGTATTTT. It translates to CVSSPGDSTDTQYF. The V and J genes are TRBV5-5 and TRBJ2-3, with 7 bases matching TRBD1. CDR1 and CDR2 from the germline V gene are SGHKS and YYEKEE (reference sequence). This CDR3 region has 14 residues.

This chain connects TRBV11-3 to TRBJ1-6; 8 positions agree with TRBD1. The CDR3 extends over 13 amino acids. Looked up from germline, CDR1 is SGHNT and CDR2 is YENEEA. The V gene end was trimmed by 10 bases and the J gene end by 5 bases; junction bases not matched to a gene: 4. The CDR3 spells CATQDRDNSPLHF. The CDR3 DNA is TGTGCCACCCAGGACAGGGATAATTCACCCCTCCACTTT.

This clonotype was detected a few times. The chain couples TRBV7-9 to TRBJ2-1; 11 nucleotides match TRBD2. V trimming: 2 bases; J trimming: 8 bases; junction bases outside the gene matches: 8. This CDR3 spans 16 amino acids. Germline CDR1 SEHNR, CDR2 FQNEAQ (reference sequence). The CDR3 bases are TGTGCCAGCAGCTTACCTAGCGGGAGGTATTTCGATGAGCAGTTCTTC. Its translation is CASSLPSGRYFDEQFF.

In its sample, this clonotype was seen a few times. The V call is TRBV6-6, the J call TRBJ1-6; 8 bases are shared with TRBD1. Trimming cost V 7 bases and J 6 bases; bases outside gene matches: 5. Germline V gives CDR1 MNHNY, CDR2 SVGAGI (reference sequence). This CDR3 spans 14 amino acids. In nucleotides, the CDR3 is TGTGCCAGCACCCAAGACAGGGGTAATTCACCCCTCCACTTT. This sequence encodes CASTQDRGNSPLHF.

This clonotype was seen a handful of times. The V and J genes are TRBV3-1 and TRBJ2-3, with D perhaps assigned TRBD1 or TRBD2 (5 bases each). The CDR3 consists of 16 residues. CDR1 and CDR2 (germline): LGHDT, YNNKEL (reference sequence). The V and J ends lost 4 bases and 5 bases respectively, with 19 bases between them. Here the CDR3 reads CASSRPRGGGGDTQYF. The DNA for the CDR3 is TGTGCCAGCAGCCGACCACGTGGTGGGGGTGGAGATACGCAGTATTTT.

Concerning this clonotype itself: This may stem from a read error, because a much larger clone lies one nucleotide away. J is TRBJ2-3 and V is TRBV5-8, with 13 nucleotides matching TRBD2. Germline lookup yields CDR1 SGHTS and CDR2 YDEGEE. CDR3 length: 16 residues. V lost 4 bases to trimming and J lost 1 base; unmatched junction nucleotides: 3. The CDR3 bases are TGTGCCAGCAGCCTCGGGACTAGCGGGGGCACAGATACGCAGTATTTT. Translation: CASSLGTSGGTDTQYF.

The rearrangement links TRBV15 to TRBJ2-1; D may be TRBD2 (5 bases). This CDR3 has 14 amino acids. Germline V gene data show CDR1 as LNHNV and CDR2 as YYDKDF (reference sequence). V lost 5 bases and J lost 4, with 12 bases in between. The CDR3 sequence is CATSLSGAYNEQFF. CDR3 in DNA: TGTGCCACCAGCCTGAGCGGTGCGTACAATGAGCAGTTCTTC.

This clonotype was detected ten times or more. The chain couples TRBV19 to TRBJ2-1; 7 bases fit TRBD2. CDR1 and CDR2 (germline): LNHDA, SQIVND (reference sequence). The CDR3 sequence is 15 residues long. After removal of 5 bases from V and 4 bases from J, the junction contained 8 bases not matched to a gene. The CDR3 loop is CASSPGGSRYNEQFF. As DNA, the CDR3 is TGTGCCAGTAGTCCCGGCGGGAGTCGGTACAATGAGCAGTTCTTC.

This chain links TRBV12-3 or TRBV12-4 with TRBJ1-1; D is perhaps TRBD1 (6 bases). V was clipped by 3 bases and J by 2 bases, with 10 bases between them. The CDR3 covers 14 residues. This chain's CDR3 is CASSFQQGNTEAFF. The CDR3 nucleotides read TGTGCCAGCAGTTTTCAACAGGGAAACACTGAAGCTTTCTTT.